This is a list of T cell receptor beta chains from one sample in a study of cytomegalovirus exposure and HLA in healthy donors. The protocol was immunoSEQ multiplex PCR, while the TCRdb copy is restricted to in-frame clones and leaves out a portion. The sample carries roughly 180,000 clones, around 86% recorded once. Sequenced sample: PBMCs. These receptor sequences come from a young man in good health and CMV-seropositive. Both conserved end residues are part of each CDR3. The D gene is left open where the match is weak. A clone size is listed for some rows: how often the clone was seen (once, few, many), or a class if it is expanded.

TRBV4-1	TRBJ2-5	TRBD2	NA	TGCGCCAGCAGCGGACTAGCGAGAAAAGAGACCCAGTACTTC	CASSGLARKETQYF
TRBV7-9	TRBJ2-7	NA	NA	TGTGCCAGCAGCTTAGCGATGAGGGAATACGAGCAGTACTTC	CASSLAMREYEQYF
TRBV7-2	TRBJ2-7	NA	NA	TGTGCCAGCAGCCGGGAGAACCTGGGCCTATACGAGCAGTACTTC	CASSRENLGLYEQYF
TRBV6-4	TRBJ2-1	NA	NA	TGTGCCAGCAGTGACTCGGTGGGAGACCTCTCCTACAATGAGCAGTTCTTC	CASSDSVGDLSYNEQFF
TRBV30	TRBJ2-1	TRBD2	NA	TGTGCCTGGACCGTAAGGCGGGGGGGTGGGAGTGAGCAGTTCTTC	CAWTVRRGGGSEQFF
TRBV7-2	TRBJ2-7	NA	NA	TGTGCCAGCAGCTCTTACCCGGGACGGTCCTACGAGCAGTACTTC	CASSSYPGRSYEQYF
TRBV28	TRBJ1-3	NA	NA	TGTGCCAGCGAAGACTACTCTGGAAACACCATATATTTT	CASEDYSGNTIYF
TRBV5-1	TRBJ2-2	NA	many	TGCGCCAGCAGCTTTAGTCAGGGGCGGACCGGGGAGCTGTTTTTT	CASSFSQGRTGELFF
TRBV4-1	TRBJ1-2	TRBD1	NA	TGCGCCAGCAGCCAAGAGATCAGCCAGGGGGGGCTGGGTAACACCTTC	CASSQEISQGGLGNTF
TRBV30	TRBJ1-5	NA	NA	TGTGCCTGGAGCGATGGGGCCTTCGATCCGCCCCAGCATTTT	CAWSDGAFDPPQHF
TRBV7-8	TRBJ2-7	TRBD1	NA	TGTGCCAGCAGCGCTAGGACAGGAACCGACTACGAGCAGTACTTC	CASSARTGTDYEQYF
TRBV5-1	TRBJ1-1	TRBD1	NA	TGCGCCAGCAGCTTCGGACAGGGCACTGAAGCTTTCTTT	CASSFGQGTEAFF
TRBV5-5	TRBJ1-4	NA	medium-sized	TGTGCCAGCAGCTTGCCCATGCAGGGCACCTCGGATGAAAAACTGTTTTTT	CASSLPMQGTSDEKLFF